Below, one T cell receptor (beta chain) is given with its context. Specified time point: patch test 3, about 24 weeks after DPC sensitization. The treatment was: therapeutic diphenylcyclopropenone sensitization with weekly scalp DPC. Via MiXCR, TCRdb re-called the RACE reads, giving one row per CDR3 protein. The data show 55,000 to 75,000 distinct CDR3 sequences, 9.5% to 15% seen once. The data originate from a study of human T cells and chemical hapten exposure. Germline CDR1 and CDR2: LGHNA and YNFKEQ. This CDR3 region has 14 residues. V lost 0 bases and J lost 5, with 11 bases in between. The chain carries TRBV4-2 and TRBJ2-7; D possibly corresponds to TRBD1 (6 bases). This receptor was identified in a man aged 25 to 40 with alopecia areata. Some clones in this sample may be carry-over from other donors' samples. The input for sequencing was whole blood, taken in connection with sensitization to the hapten diphenylcyclopropenone (DPC). CDR3 protein: CASSQDRGKDEQYF. CDR3 in DNA: TGTGCCAGCAGCCAAGACAGGGGTAAAGACGAGCAGTACTTC.